One and the same sample provided the 29 T cell receptor beta chains below, sequenced in a study of blood T cell repertoires in COVID-19. Profiling relied on immunoSEQ multiplex PCR, and the TCRdb table lists in-frame clones only, not all of them. The sample yields 130,000 to 150,000 clones, approximately 90% seen once. The sequencing sample was made of peripheral blood. The receptor set was obtained from a woman aged 55-69 years with active COVID-19.

This rearrangement joins TRBV6-2 or TRBV6-3 to TRBJ1-5; 7 positions agree with TRBD1. The germline CDR1 and CDR2 sequences are MNHEY and SVGEGT. The CDR3 length is 16 residues. The junction had 9 bases not matched to a gene; V was cut back by 5 bases and J by 2 bases. CDR3 sequence (DNA): TGTGCCAGCAGTCGGGAGGGGGCTTGGCGCAATCAGCCCCAGCATTTT. This gives the protein CASSREGAWRNQPQHF.

This sequence joins TRBV4-3 and TRBJ2-3; TRBD2 matches at 9 bases. This CDR3 spans 15 amino acids. After removal of 4 bases from V and 2 bases from J, the junction contained 4 bases not matched to a gene. Germline V gene data show CDR1 as LGHNA and CDR2 as YSLEER. The CDR3, as DNA: TGCGCCAGCAGCCCGGGACTAGCCCTCACAGATACGCAGTATTTT. It encodes CASSPGLALTDTQYF.

The CDR3 loop reads CASSPGLNGELFF. DNA of the CDR3: TGTGCCAGCTCACCAGGGCTGAACGGGGAGCTGTTTTTT. This rearrangement joins TRBV18 to TRBJ2-2; D gene unclear. The V gene lost 2 bases and the J gene lost 7 bases, with 8 bases spanning the gap. CDR1 KGHSH and CDR2 LQKENI come from the germline V gene. This CDR3 region has 13 residues.

The V and J genes are TRBV29-1 and TRBJ1-5, with D hard to call. The V end was cut by 4 bases, the J end by 0 bases, with 10 bases between. CDR1 is SQVTM, CDR2 ANQGSEA, per germline. The CDR3 extends over 14 amino acids. CDR3 in amino acids: CSVVAGGSNQPQHF. The CDR3 DNA is TGCAGCGTTGTAGCGGGAGGTAGCAATCAGCCCCAGCATTTT. Complete variable domain (other parts from reference TRBV29-1 and TRBJ1-5): SAVISQKPSRDICQRGTSLTIQCQVDSQVTMMFWYRQQPGQSLTLIATANQGSEATYESGFVIDKFPISRPNLTFSTLTVSNMSPEDSSIYLCSVVAGGSNQPQHFGDGTRLSIL.

V gene TRBV4-1 combines with J gene TRBJ1-1, with a tentative D call TRBD1 (6 bases). CDR1 and CDR2 from the germline V gene are MGHRA and YSYEKL. Trimming stripped 0 bases from V and 5 bases from J, with 13 bases between. CDR3 length equals 15 residues. As DNA, the CDR3 is TGCGCCAGCAGCCAAGATCAGGGGTTAGGAACTGAAGCTTTCTTT. Residues: CASSQDQGLGTEAFF.

This clone was counted only a few times. Written as DNA, the CDR3 is TGTGCCAGCAGCTTTGTTAGCACCGGGGAGCTGTTTTTT. Protein product: CASSFVSTGELFF. The chain uses TRBV5-6 and TRBJ2-2, with D hard to call. Trimming left V 2 bases short and J 4 bases short, with 6 bases between. From germline, CDR1 is SGHDT and CDR2 YYEEEE. This CDR3 comprises 13 residues.

This chain uses TRBV10-3 with TRBJ1-5; TRBD1 agrees at 7 bases. The CDR3 spans 12 residues. The germline CDR1 and CDR2 sequences are ENHRY and SYGVKD. Unmatched junction bases numbered 3, after V lost 6 bases and J lost 7 bases. The chain's CDR3 is CAISPGGQPQHF. The CDR3 nucleotides read TGTGCCATCAGCCCAGGGGGACAGCCCCAGCATTTT.

This clone was picked up a small number of times. This CDR3 is also generated by other DNA sequences in the sample. This rearrangement joins TRBV14 to TRBJ2-5; 11 bases map to TRBD2. V was pared by 5 bases and J by 5 bases, with 1 base of the junction left unmatched. There are 13 residues in the CDR3. Germline CDR1 is SGHDN and CDR2 is FVKESK. CDR3 loop: CASSIAGGETQYF. As DNA, the CDR3 is TGTGCCAGCAGCATAGCGGGAGGGGAGACCCAGTACTTC.

The chain employs TRBV20-1 and TRBJ1-6; D uncertain. The germline V gene encodes CDR1 DFQATT and CDR2 SNEGSKA (reference sequence). The CDR3 length is 11 residues. V lost 5 bases and J 11 bases, leaving 10 bases between the germline ends. The CDR3 bases are TGCAGTGCTTCCCAATCCACACCCCTCCACTTT. This gives the protein CSASQSTPLHF.

The V call is TRBV28, the J call TRBJ1-6; D ambiguous. CDR1 and CDR2 (germline): MDHEN, SYDVKM. CDR3 length: 14 residues. Trimming shortened V by 3 bases and J by 5 bases, and 8 bases separated the two germline ends. The CDR3 nucleotides read TGTGCCAGCAGTTTGGCTCATAATAATTCACCCCTCCACTTT. The encoded protein is CASSLAHNNSPLHF.

This rearrangement joins TRBV5-1 to TRBJ1-2; the D is unclear. The germline V and J ends were trimmed by 2 bases and 6 bases, with 5 bases remaining between them. CDR3 size: 11 residues. Germline V gene data show CDR1 as SGHRS and CDR2 as YFSETQ. In DNA form, the CDR3 reads TGCGCCAGCAGCTTCGGGGATGGCTACACCTTC. It specifies CASSFGDGYTF.

The chain joins TRBV5-1 to TRBJ2-2; TRBD2 aligns across 8 bases. V trimming: 2 bases; J trimming: 4 bases; junction bases outside the gene matches: 4. Per germline, CDR1 SGHRS and CDR2 YFSETQ. The CDR3 runs 15 residues. The CDR3 DNA follows: TGCGCCAGCAGCTTAGCGGGAGAGAGCACCGGGGAGCTGTTTTTT. Translated: CASSLAGESTGELFF.

A single count supports this clone. The CDR3 coding sequence is TGCAGCGTTCGACAGGGAATCGGCAAAAACATTCAGTACTTC. It codes for CSVRQGIGKNIQYF. The rearrangement links TRBV29-1 to TRBJ2-4; 7 bases agree with TRBD1. Looked up from germline, CDR1 is SQVTM and CDR2 is ANQGSEA. V gave up 5 bases and J gave up 3 bases; unmatched junction bases: 7. The length of the CDR3 is 14 residues.

The chain has TRBV5-4 and TRBJ2-5, with D perhaps TRBD2 (6 bases). There are 13 residues in the CDR3. V lost 4 bases and J lost 3, with 10 bases in between. Germline CDR1 and CDR2: SGHNT and YYREEE (reference sequence). CDR3 bases: TGTGCCAGCAGCCCCCGCGGGGAAGAGACCCAGTACTTC. It encodes CASSPRGEETQYF.

This clone was seen only once. This chain uses TRBV11-2 with TRBJ2-5; 9 nucleotides agree with TRBD2. With 0 bases clipped from V and 6 bases from J, the junction kept 5 bases outside the gene matches. This CDR3 spans 15 amino acids. From germline, CDR1 is SGHAT and CDR2 FQNNGV. The CDR3 bases are TGTGCCAGCAGCTTAGAGGCTAGCGGGATACAGACCCAGTACTTC. Its translation: CASSLEASGIQTQYF.

V is TRBV10-3 and J is TRBJ2-3, with 15 nucleotides matching TRBD2. The CDR3 loop spans 15 amino acids. In germline, CDR1 is ENHRY, CDR2 SYGVKD. The V and J ends lost 10 bases and 6 bases, in that order; junction bases with no gene match: 8. DNA for the CDR3: TGTGCCACACGGACTAGCGGGAGGGCGGGGGATACGCAGTATTTT. Translated: CATRTSGRAGDTQYF.

This clone was detected only a few times. The chain has TRBV5-1 and TRBJ2-2; maybe TRBD2 (7 bases). Looked up from germline, CDR1 is SGHRS and CDR2 is YFSETQ. This CDR3 is built from 17 residues. Trimming cost V 6 bases and J 4 bases, with 22 bases left between them. The CDR3 coding sequence is TGCGCCAGCATCGCATCGGGGGCGGGAGTGGGCACCGGGGAGCTGTTTTTT. This encodes CASIASGAGVGTGELFF.

The genes are TRBV27 and TRBJ1-5, with D maybe TRBD1 (6 bases). This CDR3 has 18 amino acids. The germline CDR1 and CDR2 sequences are MNHEY and SMNVEV (reference sequence). V lost 1 base, J lost 0 bases, and 16 bases lay in between. The CDR3 DNA is TGTGCCAGCAGTTTATTAGGGGGTAAGCTGTATAGCAATCAGCCCCAGCATTTT. Translating it yields CASSLLGGKLYSNQPQHF.

This rearrangement joins TRBV28 to TRBJ2-5; the match to TRBD2 covers 12 bases. The CDR3 is 21 amino acids. J gave up 4 bases and V 3 bases, and 21 bases lay outside the gene matches. Germline V gene data show CDR1 as MDHEN and CDR2 as SYDVKM. As DNA, the CDR3 is TGTGCCAGCAGTTTTGGGACAGGGGCCCGACTAGCGGGAGCCGGGAGAGAGACCCAGTACTTC. This sequence encodes CASSFGTGARLAGAGRETQYF.

A few counts support this clone. This rearrangement joins TRBV18 to TRBJ1-6; tentatively, D is TRBD1 (5 bases). Germline V gives CDR1 KGHSH, CDR2 LQKENI. CDR3 size: 15 residues. Trimming cost V 1 base and J 8 bases, with 12 bases left between them. The CDR3 is CASSPRGVLDSPLHF. The CDR3 DNA sequence: TGTGCCAGCTCACCACGGGGGGTACTGGATTCACCCCTCCACTTT.

The chain links TRBV4-1 to TRBJ1-1; weak D call: TRBD1 (5 bases). The V end was cut by 0 bases, the J end by 0 bases, with 11 bases between. The germline gives CDR1 MGHRA, CDR2 YSYEKL. The CDR3 consists of 16 residues. The CDR3 DNA sequence: TGCGCCAGCAGCCAAGATCAGGGCCTCATGAACACTGAAGCTTTCTTT. This codes for CASSQDQGLMNTEAFF.

DNA for the CDR3: TGTGCCAGCAGTTTAGTCGGGGAGACAAGAAACGGGTATGGCTACACCTTC. This sequence encodes CASSLVGETRNGYGYTF. The chain links TRBV27 to TRBJ1-2; D call uncertain. V was cut by 2 bases and J by 5 bases, with 21 bases left in between. Germline loops: CDR1 MNHEY, CDR2 SMNVEV (reference sequence). The CDR3 runs 17 residues.

The genes are TRBV19 and TRBJ2-5, with 9 positions matching TRBD1. The CDR3 spans 17 residues. The J segment lost 5 bases and the V segment lost 5 bases, leaving 15 bases of the junction unmatched. Germline V gene lookup returns CDR1 LNHDA and CDR2 SQIVND (reference sequence). Here the CDR3 reads CASSATGQGSVGETQYF. In DNA, the CDR3 is TGTGCCAGTAGTGCCACGGGACAGGGCAGTGTAGGGGAGACCCAGTACTTC.

The genes are TRBV5-5 and TRBJ1-5; tentative D call: TRBD1 (5 bases). This CDR3 is built from 15 residues. The V gene's germline CDR1 is SGHKS and CDR2 YYEKEE (reference sequence). Trimming removed 4 bases at V and 7 bases at J, with 18 bases between. DNA for the CDR3: TGTGCCAGCAGCCGCGGAATGGGGCAGTTGCAGCCCCAGCATTTT. This gives the protein CASSRGMGQLQPQHF.

The V call is TRBV9, the J call TRBJ2-1; D may be TRBD1 (7 bases). CDR1 and CDR2 (germline): SGDLS, YYNGEE. There are 18 residues in the CDR3. V was cut by 0 bases and J by 4 bases, with 20 bases left in between. Here the CDR3 DNA reads TGTGCCAGCAGCGTAGTCGGAGGGGGCTTGGATTTTTACAATGAGCAGTTCTTC. Translated: CASSVVGGGLDFYNEQFF.

The chain combines TRBV6-5 with TRBJ2-7, with 8 bases lining up with TRBD2. The CDR3 sequence is 13 residues long. With V trimmed by 2 bases and J by 5 bases, 2 bases remained unmatched. Germline CDR1 is MNHEY and CDR2 is SVGAGI. CDR3 in amino acids: CASSYRGGDEQYF. CDR3 DNA sequence: TGTGCCAGCAGTTACCGGGGGGGAGACGAGCAGTACTTC.

The chain couples TRBV9 to TRBJ2-3; possible D gene TRBD2, 6 bases. Germline values: CDR1 SGDLS, CDR2 YYNGEE. Trimming shortened V by 0 bases and J by 0 bases, and 8 bases separated the two germline ends. The CDR3 runs to 15 residues. The CDR3 is CASSVGTKSTDTQYF. CDR3 bases: TGTGCCAGCAGCGTAGGGACTAAGAGCACAGATACGCAGTATTTT.

The CDR3 sequence is CASSLRGTGVGETQYF. The CDR3 DNA follows: TGTGCCAGCAGCTTAAGGGGGACAGGGGTAGGAGAGACCCAGTACTTC. The chain employs TRBV7-2 and TRBJ2-5, with 10 bases fitting TRBD1. This CDR3 comprises 16 residues. The germline CDR1 and CDR2 sequences are SGHTA and FQGNSA. With 2 bases clipped from V and 4 bases from J, the junction kept 7 bases outside the gene matches.

The chain recombines TRBV6-4 with TRBJ2-3; 9 nucleotides agree with TRBD2. The CDR3 is 15 residues long. Germline CDR1 and CDR2: MRHNA and SNTAGT. V gave up 3 bases and J gave up 7 bases; unmatched junction bases: 8. The DNA for the CDR3 is TGTGCCAGCAGTGAGACTAGCGGATCGGGATATACGCAGTATTTT. As protein: CASSETSGSGYTQYF.